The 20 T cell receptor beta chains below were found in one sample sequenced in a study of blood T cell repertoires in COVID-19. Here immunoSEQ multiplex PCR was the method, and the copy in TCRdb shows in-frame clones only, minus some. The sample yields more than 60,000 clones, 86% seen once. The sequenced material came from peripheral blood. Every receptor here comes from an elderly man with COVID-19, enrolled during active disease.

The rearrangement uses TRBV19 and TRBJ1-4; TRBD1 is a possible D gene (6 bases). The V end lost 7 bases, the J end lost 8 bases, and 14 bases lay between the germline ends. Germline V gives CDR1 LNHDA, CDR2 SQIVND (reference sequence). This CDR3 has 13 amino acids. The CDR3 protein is CASKEGGGEKLFF. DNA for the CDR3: TGTGCCAGTAAGGAAGGGGGAGGGGAAAAACTGTTTTTT.

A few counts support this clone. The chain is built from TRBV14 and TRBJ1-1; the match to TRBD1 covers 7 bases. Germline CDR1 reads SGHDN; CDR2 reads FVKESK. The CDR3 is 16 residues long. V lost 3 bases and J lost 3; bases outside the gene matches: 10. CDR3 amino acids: CASSQRDRKGHTEAFF. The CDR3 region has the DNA TGTGCCAGCAGCCAGAGGGACAGAAAAGGGCACACTGAAGCTTTCTTT. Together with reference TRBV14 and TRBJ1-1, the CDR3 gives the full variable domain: EAGVTQFPSHSVIEKGQTVTLRCDPISGHDNLYWYRRVMGKEIKFLLHFVKESKQDESGMPNNRFLAERTGGTYSTLKVQPAELEDSGVYFCASSQRDRKGHTEAFFGQGTRLTVV.

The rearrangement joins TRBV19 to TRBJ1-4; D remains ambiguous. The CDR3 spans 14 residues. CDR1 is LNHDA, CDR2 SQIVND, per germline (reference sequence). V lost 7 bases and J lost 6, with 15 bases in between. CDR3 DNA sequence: TGTGCCAGTATAGACTGGCGGGGAGATGAAAAACTGTTTTTT. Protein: CASIDWRGDEKLFF.

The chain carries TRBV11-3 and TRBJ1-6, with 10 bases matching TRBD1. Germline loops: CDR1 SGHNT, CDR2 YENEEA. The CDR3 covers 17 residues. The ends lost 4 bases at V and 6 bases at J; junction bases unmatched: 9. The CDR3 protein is CASSYRDRGSGNSPLHF. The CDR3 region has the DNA TGTGCCAGCAGCTACCGGGACAGGGGTAGTGGTAATTCACCCCTCCACTTT.

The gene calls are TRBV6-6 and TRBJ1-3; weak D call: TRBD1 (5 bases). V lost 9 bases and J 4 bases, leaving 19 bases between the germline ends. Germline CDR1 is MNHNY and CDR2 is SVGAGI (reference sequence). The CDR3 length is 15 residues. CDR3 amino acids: CASFPRQNLGNTIYF. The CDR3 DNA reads TGTGCCAGTTTCCCTCGACAGAACTTGGGAAACACCATATATTTT.

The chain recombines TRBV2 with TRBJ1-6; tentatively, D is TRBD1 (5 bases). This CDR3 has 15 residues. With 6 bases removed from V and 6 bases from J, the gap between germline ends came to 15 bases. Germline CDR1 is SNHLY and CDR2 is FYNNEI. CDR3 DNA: TGTGCCAGCAGCGTTACGGACACTACTAATTCACCCCTCCACTTT. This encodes CASSVTDTTNSPLHF.

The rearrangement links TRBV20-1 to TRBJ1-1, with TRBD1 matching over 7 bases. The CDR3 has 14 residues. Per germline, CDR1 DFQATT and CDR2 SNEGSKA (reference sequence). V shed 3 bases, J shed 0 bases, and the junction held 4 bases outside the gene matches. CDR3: CSASRGQLNTEAFF. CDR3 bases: TGCAGTGCTAGTAGGGGACAGCTGAACACTGAAGCTTTCTTT.

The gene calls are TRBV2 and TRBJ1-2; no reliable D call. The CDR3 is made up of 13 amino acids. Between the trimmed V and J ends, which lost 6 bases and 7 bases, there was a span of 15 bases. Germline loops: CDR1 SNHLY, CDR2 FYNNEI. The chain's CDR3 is CASSPNPSGGYTF. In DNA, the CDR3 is TGTGCCAGCAGCCCCAACCCGTCGGGTGGCTACACCTTC.

CDR3 in amino acids: CASSPRLNSPLHF. The DNA of the CDR3 is TGTGCCAGCAGCCCGCGACTGAATTCACCCCTCCACTTT. The rearrangement uses TRBV9 and TRBJ1-6; D is ambiguous. V was clipped by 4 bases and J by 7 bases, with 9 bases between them. The CDR3 runs to 13 residues. Per germline, CDR1 SGDLS and CDR2 YYNGEE.

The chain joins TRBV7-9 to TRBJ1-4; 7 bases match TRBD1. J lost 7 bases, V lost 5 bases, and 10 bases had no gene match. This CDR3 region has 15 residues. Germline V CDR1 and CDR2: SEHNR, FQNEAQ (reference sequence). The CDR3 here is CASSPEGARGEKLFF. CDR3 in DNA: TGTGCCAGCAGCCCCGAGGGGGCGCGAGGTGAAAAACTGTTTTTT.

CDR3 in amino acids: CASSESVPGDTQYF. The CDR3 DNA sequence: TGCGCCAGCAGTGAGAGCGTCCCAGGGGATACGCAGTATTTT. The J gene is TRBJ2-3, the V gene TRBV10-1; a weak D match, TRBD1 (5 bases). In germline, CDR1 is WNHNN, CDR2 SYGVQD (reference sequence). V lost 2 bases to trimming and J lost 6 bases, with 12 bases between them. This CDR3 is 14 amino acids long.

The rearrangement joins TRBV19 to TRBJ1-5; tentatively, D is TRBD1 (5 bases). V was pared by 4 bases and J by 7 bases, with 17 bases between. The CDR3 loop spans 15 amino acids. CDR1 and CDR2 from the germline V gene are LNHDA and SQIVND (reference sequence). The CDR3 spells CASSRSGQGDQPQHF. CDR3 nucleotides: TGTGCCAGTAGTAGGTCGGGTCAGGGCGACCAGCCCCAGCATTTT.

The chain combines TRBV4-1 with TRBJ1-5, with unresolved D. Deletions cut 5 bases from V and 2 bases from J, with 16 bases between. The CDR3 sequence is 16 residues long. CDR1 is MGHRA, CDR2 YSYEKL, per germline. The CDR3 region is CASSALGGIGNQPQHF. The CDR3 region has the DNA TGCGCCAGCAGCGCCCTGGGAGGGATTGGCAATCAGCCCCAGCATTTT.

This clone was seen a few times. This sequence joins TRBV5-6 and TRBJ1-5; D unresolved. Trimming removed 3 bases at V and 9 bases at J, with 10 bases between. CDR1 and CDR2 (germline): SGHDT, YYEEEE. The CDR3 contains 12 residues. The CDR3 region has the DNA TGTGCCAGCAGCTCCCTTGGGCGGCCCCAGCATTTT. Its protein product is CASSSLGRPQHF.

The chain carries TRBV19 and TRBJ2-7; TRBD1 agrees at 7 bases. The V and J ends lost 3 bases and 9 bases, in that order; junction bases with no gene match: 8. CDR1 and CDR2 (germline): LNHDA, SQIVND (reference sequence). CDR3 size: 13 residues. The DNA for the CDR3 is TGTGCCAGTAGTATTTCGACAGGGAAGGTGCAGTACTTC. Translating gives CASSISTGKVQYF. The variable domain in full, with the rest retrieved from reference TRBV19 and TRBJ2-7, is DGGITQSPKYLFRKEGQNVTLSCEQNLNHDAMYWYRQDPGQGLRLIYYSQIVNDFQKGDIAEGYSVSREKKESFPLTVTSAQKNPTAFYLCASSISTGKVQYFGPGTRLTVT.

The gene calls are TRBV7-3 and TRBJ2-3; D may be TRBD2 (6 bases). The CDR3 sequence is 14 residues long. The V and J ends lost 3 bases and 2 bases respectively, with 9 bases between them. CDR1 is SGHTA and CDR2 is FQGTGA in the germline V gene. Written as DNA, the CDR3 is TGTGCCAGCAGCTTTAGCGGATTCACAGATACGCAGTATTTT. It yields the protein CASSFSGFTDTQYF.

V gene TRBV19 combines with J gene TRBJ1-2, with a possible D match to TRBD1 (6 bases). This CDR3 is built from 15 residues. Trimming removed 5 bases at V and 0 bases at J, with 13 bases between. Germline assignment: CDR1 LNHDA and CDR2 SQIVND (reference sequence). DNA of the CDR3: TGTGCCAGTAGTTTCGAGGACAGAGCTAACTATGGCTACACCTTC. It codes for CASSFEDRANYGYTF. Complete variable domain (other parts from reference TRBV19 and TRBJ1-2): DGGITQSPKYLFRKEGQNVTLSCEQNLNHDAMYWYRQDPGQGLRLIYYSQIVNDFQKGDIAEGYSVSREKKESFPLTVTSAQKNPTAFYLCASSFEDRANYGYTFGSGTRLTVV.

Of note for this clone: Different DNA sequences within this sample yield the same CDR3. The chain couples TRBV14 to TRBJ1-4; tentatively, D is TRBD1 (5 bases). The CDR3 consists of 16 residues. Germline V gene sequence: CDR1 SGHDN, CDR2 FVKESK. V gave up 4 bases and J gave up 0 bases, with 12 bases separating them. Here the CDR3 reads CASSPRQGATNEKLFF. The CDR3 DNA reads TGTGCCAGCAGCCCAAGGCAGGGTGCAACTAATGAAAAACTGTTTTTT.

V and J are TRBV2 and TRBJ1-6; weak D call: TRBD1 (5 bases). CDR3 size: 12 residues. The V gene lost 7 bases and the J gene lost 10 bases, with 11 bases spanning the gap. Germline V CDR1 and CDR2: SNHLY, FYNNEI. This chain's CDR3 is CASTYRRSPLHF. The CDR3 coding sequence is TGTGCCAGCACCTACAGGAGATCACCCCTCCACTTT.

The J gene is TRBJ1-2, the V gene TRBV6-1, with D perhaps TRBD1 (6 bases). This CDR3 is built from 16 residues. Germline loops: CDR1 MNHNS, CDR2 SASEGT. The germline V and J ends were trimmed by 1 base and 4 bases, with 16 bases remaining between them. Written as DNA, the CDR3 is TGTGCCAGCAGTGAAGACGGGCAAGGGGGTCGCTATGGCTACACCTTC. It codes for CASSEDGQGGRYGYTF.